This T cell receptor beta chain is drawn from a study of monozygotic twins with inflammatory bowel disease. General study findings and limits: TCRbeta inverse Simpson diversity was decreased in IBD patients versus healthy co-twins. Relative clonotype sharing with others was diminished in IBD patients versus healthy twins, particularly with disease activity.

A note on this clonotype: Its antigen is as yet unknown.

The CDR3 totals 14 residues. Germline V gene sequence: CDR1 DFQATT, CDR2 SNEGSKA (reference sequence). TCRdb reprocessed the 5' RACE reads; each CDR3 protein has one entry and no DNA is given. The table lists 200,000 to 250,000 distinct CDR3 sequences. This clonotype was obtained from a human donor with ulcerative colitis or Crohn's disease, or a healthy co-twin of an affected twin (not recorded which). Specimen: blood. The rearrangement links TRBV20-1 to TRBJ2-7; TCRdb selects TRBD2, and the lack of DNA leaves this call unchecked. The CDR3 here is CSARPWTYSYEQYF.